Listed here is a single TCR beta chain. Antigen: not known. This specimen belongs to a study of radiotherapy plus CTLA-4 blockade in lung cancer. General study results and limits: Expansion of tumor-derived TCR clones was observed in blood after radiotherapy plus ipilimumab.

The junction had 7 bases not matched to a gene; V was cut back by 5 bases and J by 6 bases. CDR1 LNHNV and CDR2 YYDKDF come from the germline V gene (reference sequence). CDR3 length: 15 residues. Here immunoSEQ multiplex PCR was the method, and the copy in TCRdb shows in-frame clones only, minus some. The table has almost 55,000 clones, roughly three quarters seen once. The material sequenced was peripheral blood, taken from a patient treated with radiotherapy plus ipilimumab. This receptor was taken from a human donor with non-small cell lung cancer who had a partial response to radiotherapy plus ipilimumab. The chain joins TRBV15 to TRBJ2-1; 10 nucleotides match TRBD1. The CDR3 DNA reads TGTGCCACCAGCGACCGGGACAGGGGTGGCAATGAGCAGTTCTTC. Amino acid sequence: CATSDRDRGGNEQFF.